This T cell receptor (beta chain) was captured in a study of T-cell memory formation after mild COVID-19 (dated by TCRdb to the early 2020s). At the level of the whole study: TCR sequence clusters from the two donors were found to be largely donor specific. In a couple of donors, T-cell clones that expanded and contracted after mild COVID-19 were tracked by sequencing TCRalpha and TCRbeta repertoires over time. The cohort was made up of two young adult volunteers, one female and one male, who were previously healthy.

Ficoll-Paque density gradient centrifugation was the method used to isolate PBMCs. Sequencer: Illumina NovaSeq 6000. cDNA libraries for TCRalpha and TCRbeta were prepared by 5'RACE using constant-segment primers, with sample barcodes and unique molecular identifiers added. Trizol reagent was used to extract RNA from every sample. The libraries were amplified in two PCR steps, and the second step added a second sample barcode and Illumina TruSeq adapters. Sequencing of the libraries was done on an Illumina NovaSeq, producing 2 x 150 bp paired-end reads. For the original study's pipeline: Reads were demultiplexed and collapsed into UMI-guided consensus sequences with migec v1.2.7. Using mixcr v2.1.11, UMI consensuses were aligned to TRA and TRB V and J templates and then assembled into clonotypes. Clonotypes were classified as expanded or contracted when called significant by both edgeR and NoisET, with noise models trained on biological replicates. For edgeR calls, a false discovery rate-adjusted p below 0.01 and a log2 fold-change threshold of 1 were applied. As an exploratory analysis of dynamics, max-normalized trajectories of the 1000 most abundant clonotypes were examined with PCA combined with hierarchical clustering. Each responding clone was given a CD4 or CD8 phenotype based on the CD4+ and CD8+ repertoires, which had been sequenced separately. Clones were called with MiXCR by TCRdb after fastp trimmed the public reads at Q25, and only in-frame beta chains were retained. Rows merge per CDR3 protein into single entries with the most common DNA and genes. TCRdb, not the original authors, processed these V and J calls. The sample has about 140,000 distinct CDR3 sequences on record, 20% to 25% of them singletons. Approximately 25% of the sample is taken by the ten largest.

A few counts support this clonotype. Its antigen remains undetermined. Base qualities are not provided; no much larger clone lies one nucleotide away. CDR1 and CDR2 were assigned from the germline V gene as SGHRS and YFSETQ. The CDR3 spans 16 residues, from the cysteine through the phenylalanine. The entry retains the CDR3 DNA only, 48 bases that are in frame from base 1. V is reduced by 1 base and J by 8 bases, leaving a spacing of 19 bases between them. The research as a whole found: Only a couple of mild cases were covered by the study, and larger cohorts that include severe cases with pre-infection samples were considered necessary. Whether the second-wave clones peaking on day 37 were SARS-CoV-2 specific was not confirmed. Balanced CD4/CD8 phenotypes were observed for clones contracting from day 15 to 85, whereas a bias towards CD4+ was observed for a second wave of clones expanding from day 15 to 37. Contracting CD4+ clones appeared mostly in the CM and EM memory subsets, whereas CD8+ clones were enriched in EMRA. The detection of some responding clones in pre-infection memory suggests that pre-existing cross-reactive memory T cells joined the SARS-CoV-2 response.

Sequences were obtained from PBMCs or a T cell subset sorted from them (not recorded which). The receptor chain draws on TRBV5-1 and TRBJ2-1; the D gene assignment is ambiguous. The origin of this receptor is an adult woman who had mild COVID-19 (a few samples of this study predate the infection). The sample titles of this study are shuffled in the database, so cell type and time point are left out; the donor was told from shared clones. The sequenced DNA: TGCGCCAGCAGCTTGACTGGGGATGGTCTTTGGGATGAGCAGTTCTTC. Its translation reads: CASSLTGDGLWDEQFF.